A single sample gave rise to the 21 T cell receptor beta chains below, sequenced in a study of T-cell reconstitution after alpha-beta-depleted transplantation in children. Preparation of the TCRbeta library was carried out with unique molecular identifiers. A single record per CDR3 protein comes from TCRdb applying MiXCR to the PCR reads. Of 250,000 to 300,000 distinct CDR3 sequences listed, approximately 10% are singletons. Here the sequenced sample was peripheral blood, taken 180 days after TCRalphabeta/CD19-depleted stem cell transplant. The receptors were gathered from a male patient aged 2-15 years who had a stem cell transplant for chronic granulomatous disease, so the T cells may come from the graft donor.

This clonotype was observed many times. V is TRBV5-1 and J is TRBJ2-1, with D maybe TRBD1 (6 bases). The germline CDR1 and CDR2 sequences are SGHRS and YFSETQ. V gave up 0 bases and J gave up 11 bases, with 12 bases separating them. The CDR3 is made up of 13 amino acids. This CDR3 reads CASSLGGPDKQFF. The CDR3 DNA follows: TGCGCCAGCAGCTTGGGGGGGCCGGATAAGCAGTTCTTC.

This clonotype was seen many times. This sequence joins TRBV20-1 and TRBJ2-5; tentatively, D is TRBD1 (5 bases). Germline CDR1 and CDR2: DFQATT and SNEGSKA (reference sequence). CDR3 length: 15 amino acids. V was cut by 3 bases and J by 1 base, with 15 bases left in between. In DNA, the CDR3 is TGCAGTGCTAGCGCCGACAGTTTTACCCAAGAGACCCAGTACTTC. Its translation is CSASADSFTQETQYF.

This clonotype occurred many times. The J gene is TRBJ2-1, the V gene TRBV7-2, with 12 bases fitting TRBD2. V shed 4 bases, J shed 6 bases, and the junction held 4 bases outside the gene matches. The CDR3 is 15 amino acids. In germline, CDR1 is SGHTA, CDR2 FQGNSA. CDR3 protein: CASSSTSGSPNEQFF. In DNA, the CDR3 is TGTGCCAGCAGCTCGACTAGCGGGAGTCCCAATGAGCAGTTCTTC.

Notes on this clonotype: It differs at one base from a far larger clone, so likely a read error. This rearrangement joins TRBV4-3 to TRBJ2-3; the match to TRBD1 covers 12 bases. The CDR3 is made up of 15 amino acids. CDR1 is LGHNA, CDR2 YSLEER, per germline. Here the CDR3 reads CASSLGTGGTDTQDF. The CDR3 DNA is TGCGCCAGCAGCCTTGGGACAGGGGGCACAGATACGCAGGATTTT.

This chain joins TRBV9 and TRBJ2-7; 9 positions agree with TRBD1. The V segment lost 0 bases and the J segment 3 bases; nucleotides outside the gene matches: 7. Germline V gene lookup returns CDR1 SGDLS and CDR2 YYNGEE. The CDR3 loop spans 16 amino acids. CDR3: CASSVAPGTGIYEQYF. The CDR3 DNA reads TGTGCCAGCAGCGTAGCACCTGGGACAGGGATCTACGAGCAGTACTTC.

In this sample, this clonotype turned up many times. This rearrangement joins TRBV21-1 to TRBJ1-5. TRBV21-1 is labeled a pseudogene. This CDR3 comprises 12 residues. This CDR3 reads CASSNLGKPQHF. The CDR3 nucleotides are TGTGCCAGCAGCAATTTAGGGAAGCCCCAGCATTTT.

This clonotype was recorded at least ten times. This sequence joins TRBV11-2 and TRBJ2-7; no definite D call. The germline gives CDR1 SGHAT, CDR2 FQNNGV. Trimming took off 5 bases at V and 3 bases at J, with 14 bases between the two ends. This CDR3 is 14 amino acids long. The DNA of the CDR3 is TGTGCCAGCAGCCGTGGTTTGGGCGGCTACGAGCAGTACTTC. Its protein product is CASSRGLGGYEQYF.

The V gene is TRBV12-3 or TRBV12-4, the J gene TRBJ2-5; D not certain. The length of the CDR3 is 14 residues. The V end was cut by 1 base, the J end by 1 base, with 7 bases between. Here the CDR3 reads CASSLEAVQETQYF. The CDR3 DNA reads as TGTGCCAGCAGTTTAGAGGCGGTCCAAGAGACCCAGTACTTC.

Ten or more counts support this clonotype. J is TRBJ2-1 and V is TRBV28; D not resolved. Trimming cost V 6 bases and J 5 bases, with 11 bases left between them. The CDR3 length is 13 residues. Germline CDR1 is MDHEN and CDR2 is SYDVKM. CDR3 nucleotide sequence: TGTGCCAGCAGGGAGAGCAGCCACAATGAGCAGTTCTTC. Translating it yields CASRESSHNEQFF.

This clonotype was seen many times. The chain links TRBV20-1 to TRBJ2-7; D is possibly TRBD2 (7 bases). Germline V lookup: CDR1 DFQATT, CDR2 SNEGSKA (reference sequence). The CDR3 is 14 residues long. V lost 7 bases and J lost 2, with 18 bases in between. This CDR3 is CSGRSGTFPYEQYF. The CDR3 DNA follows: TGCAGTGGTCGGAGCGGGACATTCCCCTACGAGCAGTACTTC.

This clonotype has a count of ten or more. V usage is TRBV7-6 and J usage is TRBJ2-7; D not certain. Between the trimmed V and J ends, which lost 1 base and 3 bases, there was a span of 13 bases. This CDR3 region has 15 residues. Germline CDR1 SGHVS, CDR2 FNYEAQ. CDR3 nucleotides: TGTGCCAGCAGCTTAGAGTCCGCCAGGAACTACGAGCAGTACTTC. It encodes CASSLESARNYEQYF. Full variable domain (missing parts from reference TRBV7-6 and TRBJ2-7): GAGVSQSPRYKVTKRGQDVALRCDPISGHVSLYWYRQALGQGPEFLTYFNYEAQQDKSGLPNDRFSAERPEGSISTLTIQRTEQRDSAMYRCASSLESARNYEQYFGPGTRLTVT.

This clonotype was recorded many times. The chain employs TRBV12-3 or TRBV12-4 and TRBJ2-3; 11 bases fit TRBD2. The CDR3 has 16 residues. V lost 4 bases, J lost 6 bases, and 9 bases stayed unmatched. The CDR3 nucleotides are TGTGCCAGCAGTTCACTAGCTAGCGGGGGGACGGATACGCAGTATTTT. Residues: CASSSLASGGTDTQYF.

At least ten counts were recorded for this clonotype. This chain connects TRBV7-3 to TRBJ2-7; D possibly corresponds to TRBD2 (5 bases). The CDR3 covers 14 residues. V was trimmed by 0 bases and J by 0 bases, leaving 6 bases between them. Germline-derived CDR1 and CDR2 are SGHTA and FQGTGA. The CDR3 loop reads CASSLTRDSYEQYF. The CDR3 DNA reads as TGTGCCAGCAGCTTAACCCGGGACTCCTACGAGCAGTACTTC.

This clonotype was detected ten times or more. The chain is built from TRBV5-6 and TRBJ2-1; D is ambiguous. Trimming pared 4 bases from V and 6 bases from J, leaving 8 bases between. Per the germline V gene, CDR1 is SGHDT and CDR2 is YYEEEE. The CDR3 is 12 amino acids. CDR3 coding DNA: TGTGCCAGCAGCCATCTGGGCAATGAGCAGTTCTTC. As protein: CASSHLGNEQFF. Variable domain in full (rest from reference TRBV5-6 and TRBJ2-1): DAGVTQSPTHLIKTRGQQVTLRCSPKSGHDTVSWYQQALGQGPQFIFQYYEEEERQRGNFPDRFSGHQFPNYSSELNVNALLLGDSALYLCASSHLGNEQFFGPGTRLTVL.

Of note for this clonotype: A much larger clonotype is one base distant, so this may be a read error. V usage is TRBV28 and J usage is TRBJ2-3; 7 bases agree with TRBD2. The germline gives CDR1 MDHEN, CDR2 SYDVKM. CDR3 length: 16 amino acids. V shed 5 bases, J shed 3 bases, and the junction held 11 bases outside the gene matches. The CDR3 DNA reads as TGTGCCAGCAGTCCCCTCGGGGGGAGATTTACAGATACGCAGTATTTT. It is translated as CASSPLGGRFTDTQYF.

On this clonotype itself: This could be a read error, since a much larger clone is one nucleotide away. The V gene is TRBV30, the J gene TRBJ2-1; possible D gene TRBD2, 6 bases. The germline V gene encodes CDR1 GTSNPN and CDR2 SVGIG (reference sequence). Trimming took 3 bases from V and 10 from J, leaving 16 bases between them. This CDR3 region has 13 residues. CDR3 sequence reads: CAWRTSRRQEQFF. CDR3 sequence (DNA): TGTGCCTGGAGAACTAGCAGGAGACAGGAGCAGTTCTTC.

V usage is TRBV29-1 and J usage is TRBJ2-5, with TRBD1 identical over 9 bases. Losses at the gene ends were 7 bases for V and 8 bases for J; bases not matched to a gene: 11. CDR3 length equals 13 residues. Per germline, CDR1 SQVTM and CDR2 ANQGSEA. Written as DNA, the CDR3 is TGCAGCGGACAGGGGGGCCTACGAGACACCCAGTACTTC. Amino acid sequence: CSGQGGLRDTQYF.

The chain combines TRBV12-3 or TRBV12-4 with TRBJ1-1; perhaps TRBD1 as D (6 bases). The CDR3 has 16 amino acids. Trimming left V 6 bases short and J 4 bases short, with 21 bases between. CDR3 bases: TGTGCCAGCAGCCCCAGGGGCAGGGTGGTCGTCACTGAAGCTTTCTTT. It encodes CASSPRGRVVVTEAFF.

In regard to this clonotype: A single base separates this from a much larger clone, so it may be a read error. The rearrangement uses TRBV7-2 and TRBJ2-3, with a weak D call TRBD2 (5 bases). CDR1 and CDR2 from the germline V gene are SGHTA and FQGNSA. The CDR3 contains 14 residues. The CDR3 DNA is TGTGCCAGCAGCCCCCAAGGGAGCACAGATACGAAGTATTTT. This translates into CASSPQGSTDTKYF.

The V gene is TRBV28, the J gene TRBJ2-5; D perhaps matches TRBD2 (5 bases). Trimming took off 2 bases at V and 5 bases at J, with 12 bases between the two ends. The CDR3 runs to 14 residues. The germline gives CDR1 MDHEN, CDR2 SYDVKM. The CDR3 DNA sequence: TGTGCCAGCAGTTTAATTGTAAGGGAGGAGACCCAGTACTTC. This codes for CASSLIVREETQYF.

In the case of this clonotype: A read error may explain this, as a much larger clone is one base away. The V gene is TRBV27, the J gene TRBJ2-1; D not resolved. V shed 6 bases and J shed 8 bases, with 11 bases lying between them. This CDR3 contains 12 residues. Per germline, CDR1 MNHEY and CDR2 SMNVEV (reference sequence). The CDR3 spells CASRWGGDEQFF. The CDR3 nucleotides are TGTGCCAGCAGATGGGGTGGGGATGAGCAGTTCTTC.